The 21 T cell receptor beta chains given below trace back to one sample, sequenced in a study of blood T cells in healthy people across ages. A second roughly 6 to 11 cycle PCR used barcoded and J-beta primers. TCRdb analysed the 5' RACE reads with MiXCR anew, one entry per CDR3 protein. The top ten clones hold about 22% of a sample with about 600,000 distinct CDR3 sequences, around half of them seen once. The material sequenced was blood. The receptors derive from a man at least 80 years old in good health.

The chain carries TRBV12-3 or TRBV12-4 and TRBJ1-2; D might be TRBD1 (5 bases). This CDR3 comprises 12 residues. V gave up 5 bases and J gave up 8 bases, with 12 bases separating them. The CDR3 sequence: CASSLGVIGYTF. Written as DNA, the CDR3 is TGTGCCAGCAGTCTAGGGGTGATAGGCTACACCTTC.

This chain connects TRBV3-1 to TRBJ2-7; D may be TRBD1 (6 bases). The CDR3 loop spans 15 amino acids. Trimming took off 0 bases at V and 5 bases at J, with 14 bases between the two ends. The germline V gene encodes CDR1 LGHDT and CDR2 YNNKEL (reference sequence). The CDR3: CASSQERGSNNEQYF. The CDR3 bases are TGTGCCAGCAGCCAAGAGAGGGGGAGCAACAACGAGCAGTACTTC.

The rearrangement joins TRBV20-1 to TRBJ2-7, with unresolved D. Germline V gene data show CDR1 as DFQATT and CDR2 as SNEGSKA (reference sequence). This CDR3 comprises 14 residues. V was clipped by 6 bases and J by 1 base, with 16 bases between them. DNA of the CDR3: TGCAGTGCCAAGACGCCGCTAGGGTCCTACGAGCAGTACTTC. Amino acid sequence: CSAKTPLGSYEQYF.

V and J are TRBV12-5 and TRBJ2-2; TRBD1 or TRBD2 may be the D gene (5 bases each). Per germline, CDR1 LGHNT and CDR2 FRNRAP. This CDR3 region has 14 residues. Deletions cut 7 bases from V and 0 bases from J, with 9 bases between. This CDR3 reads CASVRGTNTGELFF. The CDR3 coding sequence is TGTGCTAGTGTGAGGGGAACGAACACCGGGGAGCTGTTTTTT.

This clonotype was detected a few times. The chain joins TRBV15 to TRBJ1-2; D unclear. Trimming cost V 0 bases and J 4 bases, with 6 bases left between them. Germline lookup yields CDR1 LNHNV and CDR2 YYDKDF (reference sequence). There are 13 residues in the CDR3. The CDR3 spells CATSREGLYGYTF. CDR3 in DNA: TGTGCCACCAGCAGAGAGGGCCTCTATGGCTACACCTTC.

In this sample, this clonotype turned up a few times. This chain joins TRBV5-1 and TRBJ1-6; no clear D. Germline assignment: CDR1 SGHRS and CDR2 YFSETQ. The CDR3 is 15 amino acids. Trimming shortened V by 0 bases and J by 9 bases, and 13 bases separated the two germline ends. In nucleotides, the CDR3 is TGCGCCAGCAGCTTGGGGGCCCGGGCTGGTTCACCCCTCCACTTT. Residues: CASSLGARAGSPLHF. Using reference TRBV5-1 and TRBJ1-6 for the parts outside the CDR3, the full variable domain is KAGVTQTPRYLIKTRGQQVTLSCSPISGHRSVSWYQQTPGQGLQFLFEYFSETQRNKGNFPGRFSGRQFSNSRSEMNVSTLELGDSALYLCASSLGARAGSPLHFGNGTRLTVT.

This clonotype was counted between two and nine times. The V call is TRBV7-9, the J call TRBJ2-7; tentative D call: TRBD2 (5 bases). The germline V gene has CDR1 SEHNR and CDR2 FQNEAQ (reference sequence). CDR3 length equals 14 residues. Trimming took off 2 bases at V and 4 bases at J, with 12 bases between the two ends. The CDR3 sequence is CASSLRTSPYEQYF. In nucleotides, the CDR3 is TGTGCCAGCAGCTTAAGAACTAGTCCGTACGAGCAGTACTTC. The variable domain in full, completed from reference TRBV7-9 and TRBJ2-7, reads DTGVSQNPRHKITKRGQNVTFRCDPISEHNRLYWYRQTLGQGPEFLTYFQNEAQLEKSRLLSDRFSAERPKGSFSTLEIQRTEQGDSAMYLCASSLRTSPYEQYFGPGTRLTVT.

The CDR3 nucleotides read TGCGCCAGCAGCCCGAACATGGGGACAGCCTACCAAGAGACCCAGTACTTC. Translated, it gives CASSPNMGTAYQETQYF. The chain recombines TRBV5-1 with TRBJ2-5; TRBD1 agrees at 7 bases. Germline-derived CDR1 and CDR2 are SGHRS and YFSETQ. J lost 0 bases, V lost 4 bases, and 12 bases had no gene match. The CDR3 has 17 amino acids.

The gene calls are TRBV13 and TRBJ2-3; 8 nucleotides agree with TRBD2. The CDR3 extends over 17 amino acids. V lost 6 bases and J lost 2; bases outside the gene matches: 13. The germline V gene encodes CDR1 PRHDT and CDR2 FYEKMQ (reference sequence). This CDR3 reads CASSLIGGRGVTDTQYF. Here the CDR3 DNA reads TGTGCCAGCAGTTTAATAGGCGGGCGGGGGGTCACAGATACGCAGTATTTT.

The gene calls are TRBV7-8 and TRBJ2-3; D may be TRBD2 (6 bases). The CDR3 length is 16 residues. V was cut by 5 bases and J by 3 bases, with 18 bases left in between. Germline V gives CDR1 SGHVS, CDR2 FQNEAQ. CDR3 coding DNA: TGTGCCAGCAGCCTTGGGGGGAATTTGGGAACAGATACGCAGTATTTT. Residues: CASSLGGNLGTDTQYF.

This clonotype came up many times. This sequence joins TRBV6-5 and TRBJ2-7, with 7 bases aligning to TRBD2. This CDR3 contains 14 residues. V was clipped by 9 bases and J by 2 bases; unmatched bases: 10. Germline CDR1 MNHEY, CDR2 SVGAGI. The CDR3 protein is CARMGTSDAYEQYF. The CDR3 DNA is TGTGCCAGGATGGGAACTAGCGACGCCTACGAGCAGTACTTC.

The V gene is TRBV4-2, the J gene TRBJ2-4; D is uncertain. The V and J ends lost 5 bases and 0 bases respectively, with 8 bases between them. The CDR3 runs 14 residues. Germline lookup yields CDR1 LGHNA and CDR2 YNFKEQ. The DNA for the CDR3 is TGTGCCAGCAGCGCCAAGGGAGCCAAAAACATTCAGTACTTC. This codes for CASSAKGAKNIQYF.

This clonotype has a single count. This chain joins TRBV5-1 and TRBJ1-2; TRBD1 is a possible D gene (6 bases). The V end was cut by 5 bases, the J end by 6 bases, with 14 bases between. The germline V gene has CDR1 SGHRS and CDR2 YFSETQ. CDR3 size: 13 residues. The DNA of the CDR3 is TGCGCCAGCAGTTCAGGGGACTATGATGGCTACACCTTC. This translates into CASSSGDYDGYTF. Using reference TRBV5-1 and TRBJ1-2 for the parts outside the CDR3, the full variable domain is KAGVTQTPRYLIKTRGQQVTLSCSPISGHRSVSWYQQTPGQGLQFLFEYFSETQRNKGNFPGRFSGRQFSNSRSEMNVSTLELGDSALYLCASSSGDYDGYTFGSGTRLTVV.

The chain links TRBV28 to TRBJ2-1, with D perhaps TRBD2 (5 bases). Trimming left V 4 bases short and J 7 bases short, with 17 bases between. The length of the CDR3 is 15 residues. Germline lookup yields CDR1 MDHEN and CDR2 SYDVKM. The CDR3 nucleotides are TGTGCCAGCAGTTCAGACGCCCTCCCGGGGAATGAGCAGTTCTTC. Its protein product is CASSSDALPGNEQFF.

The chain recombines TRBV5-5 with TRBJ2-4, with D maybe TRBD2 (7 bases). The better agreement between TRBJ2-7 and the DNA end casts doubt on the J call. CDR1 SGHKS and CDR2 YYEKEE come from the germline V gene (reference sequence). This CDR3 contains 15 residues. The CDR3 region is CASSLQGGATYEQYF. CDR3 in DNA: TGTGCCAGCAGCTTACAGGGAGGGGCGACCTACGAGCAGTACTTC.

This chain connects TRBV5-1 to TRBJ2-7; 10 bases match TRBD1. Trimming removed 0 bases from V and 1 base from J; junction bases left unmatched: 4. CDR1 is SGHRS and CDR2 is YFSETQ in the germline V gene. The CDR3 is made up of 16 amino acids. The CDR3 DNA reads TGCGCCAGCAGCTTGGCCGGACAGGGGGAGTCCTACGAGCAGTACTTC. This codes for CASSLAGQGESYEQYF.

The V call is TRBV11-3, the J call TRBJ2-1; 14 bases fit TRBD2. The CDR3 contains 16 residues. The V gene end was trimmed by 2 bases and the J gene end by 8 bases; junction bases not matched to a gene: 5. Germline assignment: CDR1 SGHNT and CDR2 YENEEA. The CDR3 DNA is TGTGCCAGCAGCTTATCAGGGACTAGCGGGAGCCATGAGCAGTTCTTC. Translated, it gives CASSLSGTSGSHEQFF.

The chain links TRBV7-2 to TRBJ2-7, with TRBD2 identical over 11 bases. The CDR3 length is 14 residues. With V trimmed by 5 bases and J by 6 bases, 6 bases remained unmatched. Germline assignment: CDR1 SGHTA and CDR2 FQGNSA. CDR3 DNA: TGTGCCAGCAGCGTTAGCGGGAGGGCCCGCGAGCAGTACTTC. It codes for CASSVSGRAREQYF. The complete variable domain, with remaining parts taken from reference TRBV7-2 and TRBJ2-7, reads GAGVSQSPSNKVTEKGKDVELRCDPISGHTALYWYRQSLGQGLEFLIYFQGNSAPDKSGLPSDRFSAERTGGSVSTLTIQRTQQEDSAVYLCASSVSGRAREQYFGPGTRLTVT.

This clonotype was seen once. J is TRBJ2-5 and V is TRBV7-9, with 7 bases lining up with TRBD2. Germline CDR1 SEHNR, CDR2 FQNEAQ (reference sequence). This CDR3 is 15 amino acids long. After removal of 5 bases from V and 2 bases from J, the junction contained 8 bases not matched to a gene. CDR3 amino acids: CASSPRGGGQETQYF. CDR3 bases: TGTGCCAGCAGCCCACGCGGCGGGGGACAAGAGACCCAGTACTTC.

This chain uses TRBV20-1 with TRBJ2-5; 7 bases are shared with TRBD1. This CDR3 is built from 17 residues. Germline values: CDR1 DFQATT, CDR2 SNEGSKA (reference sequence). Trimming took 3 bases from V and 5 from J; bases not matched to a gene: 18. The CDR3 is CSASRMRQTGVKETQYF. The CDR3 coding sequence is TGCAGTGCTAGTAGGATGAGGCAAACAGGGGTAAAGGAGACCCAGTACTTC.

The J gene is TRBJ2-3, the V gene TRBV7-3, with D maybe TRBD2 (6 bases). This CDR3 region has 16 residues. CDR1 is SGHTA, CDR2 FQGTGA, per germline. Trimming cost V 2 bases and J 1 base, with 13 bases left between them. In nucleotides, the CDR3 is TGTGCCAGCAGCTTATCGCCCGGGACTGGCACAGATACGCAGTATTTT. It translates to CASSLSPGTGTDTQYF.